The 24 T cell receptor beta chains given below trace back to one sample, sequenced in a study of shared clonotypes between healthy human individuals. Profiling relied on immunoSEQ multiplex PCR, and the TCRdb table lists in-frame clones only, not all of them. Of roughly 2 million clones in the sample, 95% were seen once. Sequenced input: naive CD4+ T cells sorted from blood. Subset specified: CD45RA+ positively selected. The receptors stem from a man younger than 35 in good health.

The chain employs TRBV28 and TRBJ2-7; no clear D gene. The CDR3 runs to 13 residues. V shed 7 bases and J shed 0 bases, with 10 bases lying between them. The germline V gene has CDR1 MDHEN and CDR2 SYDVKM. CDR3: CASKSGGSYEQYF. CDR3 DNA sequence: TGTGCCAGCAAGAGTGGCGGCTCCTACGAGCAGTACTTC.

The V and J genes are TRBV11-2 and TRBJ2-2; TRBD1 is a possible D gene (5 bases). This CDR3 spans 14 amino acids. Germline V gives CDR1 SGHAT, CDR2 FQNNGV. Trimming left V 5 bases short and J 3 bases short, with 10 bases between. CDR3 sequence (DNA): TGTGCCAGCAGCGCTCTAGGGGACACCGGGGAGCTGTTTTTT. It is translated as CASSALGDTGELFF. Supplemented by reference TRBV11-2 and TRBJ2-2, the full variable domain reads EAGVAQSPRYKIIEKRQSVAFWCNPISGHATLYWYQQILGQGPKLLIQFQNNGVVDDSQLPKDRFSAERLKGVDSTLKIQPAKLEDSAVYLCASSALGDTGELFFGEGSRLTVL.

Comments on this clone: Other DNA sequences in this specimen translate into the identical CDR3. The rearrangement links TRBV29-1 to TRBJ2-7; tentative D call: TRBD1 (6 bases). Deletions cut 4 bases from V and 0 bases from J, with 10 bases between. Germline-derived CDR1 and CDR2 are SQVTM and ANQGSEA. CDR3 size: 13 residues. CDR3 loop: CSVGGPSSYEQYF. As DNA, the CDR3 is TGCAGCGTTGGGGGGCCCAGCTCCTACGAGCAGTACTTC.

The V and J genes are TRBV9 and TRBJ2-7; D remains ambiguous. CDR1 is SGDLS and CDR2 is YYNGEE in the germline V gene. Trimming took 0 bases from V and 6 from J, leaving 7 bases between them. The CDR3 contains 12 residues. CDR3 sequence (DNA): TGTGCCAGCAGCGTAGGCTTTGGCGAGCAGTACTTC. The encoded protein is CASSVGFGEQYF. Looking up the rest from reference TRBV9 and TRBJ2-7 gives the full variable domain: DSGVTQTPKHLITATGQRVTLRCSPRSGDLSVYWYQQSLDQGLQFLIQYYNGEERAKGNILERFSAQQFPDLHSELNLSSLELGDSALYFCASSVGFGEQYFGPGTRLTVT.

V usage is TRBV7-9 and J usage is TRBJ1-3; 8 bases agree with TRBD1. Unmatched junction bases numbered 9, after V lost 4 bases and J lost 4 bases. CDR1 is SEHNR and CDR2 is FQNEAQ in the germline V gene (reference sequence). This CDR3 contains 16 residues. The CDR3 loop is CASSSPGQGMGNTIYF. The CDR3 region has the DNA TGTGCCAGCAGCTCGCCAGGACAGGGTATGGGAAACACCATATATTTT.

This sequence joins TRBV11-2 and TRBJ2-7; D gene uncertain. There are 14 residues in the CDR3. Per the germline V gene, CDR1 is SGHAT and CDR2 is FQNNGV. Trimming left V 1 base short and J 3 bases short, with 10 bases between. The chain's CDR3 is CASSLGSGFYEQYF. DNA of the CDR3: TGTGCCAGCAGCTTAGGTTCTGGGTTCTACGAGCAGTACTTC. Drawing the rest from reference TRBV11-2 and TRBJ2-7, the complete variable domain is EAGVAQSPRYKIIEKRQSVAFWCNPISGHATLYWYQQILGQGPKLLIQFQNNGVVDDSQLPKDRFSAERLKGVDSTLKIQPAKLEDSAVYLCASSLGSGFYEQYFGPGTRLTVT.

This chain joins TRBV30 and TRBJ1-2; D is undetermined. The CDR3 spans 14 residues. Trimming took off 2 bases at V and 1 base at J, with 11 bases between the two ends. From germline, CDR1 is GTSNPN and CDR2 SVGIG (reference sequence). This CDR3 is CAWSPAQRNYGYTF. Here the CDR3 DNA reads TGTGCCTGGAGTCCGGCCCAACGTAACTATGGCTACACCTTC.

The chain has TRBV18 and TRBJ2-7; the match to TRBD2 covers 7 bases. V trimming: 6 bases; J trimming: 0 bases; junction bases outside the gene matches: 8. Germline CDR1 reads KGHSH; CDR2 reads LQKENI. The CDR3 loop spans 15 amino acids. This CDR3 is CASSLSGIPSYEQYF. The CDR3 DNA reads TGTGCCAGCTCGCTGAGCGGGATTCCCTCCTACGAGCAGTACTTC.

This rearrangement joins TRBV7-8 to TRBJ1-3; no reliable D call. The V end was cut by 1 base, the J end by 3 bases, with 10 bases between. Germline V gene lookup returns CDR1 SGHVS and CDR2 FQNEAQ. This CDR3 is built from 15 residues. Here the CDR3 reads CASSLGWAVGNTIYF. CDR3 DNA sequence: TGTGCCAGCAGCTTAGGGTGGGCAGTTGGAAACACCATATATTTT.

Here the CDR3 DNA reads TGTGCCAGCAGCTTTTATGGCGGTTCCTACAATGAGCAGTTCTTC. Encoded protein: CASSFYGGSYNEQFF. The chain links TRBV5-6 to TRBJ2-1, with D unresolved. This CDR3 region has 15 residues. CDR1 SGHDT and CDR2 YYEEEE come from the germline V gene. Trimming pared 2 bases from V and 1 base from J, leaving 10 bases between.

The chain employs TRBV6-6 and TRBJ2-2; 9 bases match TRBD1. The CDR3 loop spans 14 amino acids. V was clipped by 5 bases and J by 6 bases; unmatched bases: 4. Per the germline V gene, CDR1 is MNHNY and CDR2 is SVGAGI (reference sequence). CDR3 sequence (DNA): TGTGCCAGCAGTCAGGGACAGGGCCCCGGGGAGCTGTTTTTT. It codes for CASSQGQGPGELFF.

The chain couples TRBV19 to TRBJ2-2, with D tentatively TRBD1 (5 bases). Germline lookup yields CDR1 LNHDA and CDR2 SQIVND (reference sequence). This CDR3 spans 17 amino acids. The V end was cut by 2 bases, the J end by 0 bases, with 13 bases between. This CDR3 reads CASSIYARTSNTGELFF. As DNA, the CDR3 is TGTGCCAGTAGTATATATGCGAGGACATCGAACACCGGGGAGCTGTTTTTT.

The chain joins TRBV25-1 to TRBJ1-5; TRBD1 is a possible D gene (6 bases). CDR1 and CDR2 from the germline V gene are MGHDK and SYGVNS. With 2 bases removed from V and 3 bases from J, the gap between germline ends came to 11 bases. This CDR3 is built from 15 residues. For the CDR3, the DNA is TGTGCCAGCAGTGAAGTAGGGGGGCTCAATCAGCCCCAGCATTTT. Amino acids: CASSEVGGLNQPQHF.

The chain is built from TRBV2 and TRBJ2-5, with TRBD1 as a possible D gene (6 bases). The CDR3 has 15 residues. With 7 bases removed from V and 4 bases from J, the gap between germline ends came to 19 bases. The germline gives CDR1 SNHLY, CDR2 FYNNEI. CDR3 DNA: TGTGCCAGCAAAGAAACGCCTGGGGGCCCAGAGACCCAGTACTTC. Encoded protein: CASKETPGGPETQYF.

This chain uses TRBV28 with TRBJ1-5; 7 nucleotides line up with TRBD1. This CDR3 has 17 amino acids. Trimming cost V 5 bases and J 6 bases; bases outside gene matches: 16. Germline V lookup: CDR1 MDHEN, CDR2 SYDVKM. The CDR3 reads CASSLPPRRQGPQPQHF. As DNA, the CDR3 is TGTGCCAGCAGTCTACCCCCCCGAAGACAGGGCCCTCAGCCCCAGCATTTT.

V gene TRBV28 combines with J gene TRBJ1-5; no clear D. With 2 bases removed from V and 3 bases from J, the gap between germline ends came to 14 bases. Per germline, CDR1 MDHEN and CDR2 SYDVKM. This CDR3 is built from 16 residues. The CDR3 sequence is CASSLRGGGDNQPQHF. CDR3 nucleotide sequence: TGTGCCAGCAGTTTACGGGGAGGAGGCGACAATCAGCCCCAGCATTTT.

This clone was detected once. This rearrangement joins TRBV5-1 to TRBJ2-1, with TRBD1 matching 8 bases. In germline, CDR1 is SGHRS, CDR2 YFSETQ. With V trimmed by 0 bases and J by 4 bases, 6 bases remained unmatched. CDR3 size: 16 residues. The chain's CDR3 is CASSLESGTGYNEQFF. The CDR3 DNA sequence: TGCGCCAGCAGCTTGGAATCCGGGACAGGTTACAATGAGCAGTTCTTC.

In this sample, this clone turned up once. The CDR3 protein is CASSEPRGRVNLGNYGYTF. DNA of the CDR3: TGTGCCAGCAGTGAACCCAGGGGCAGGGTCAATTTAGGCAACTATGGCTACACCTTC. This chain uses TRBV6-1 with TRBJ1-2, with TRBD1 as a possible D gene (6 bases). The CDR3 loop spans 19 amino acids. V was clipped by 2 bases and J by 2 bases, with 24 bases between them. The germline V gene encodes CDR1 MNHNS and CDR2 SASEGT.

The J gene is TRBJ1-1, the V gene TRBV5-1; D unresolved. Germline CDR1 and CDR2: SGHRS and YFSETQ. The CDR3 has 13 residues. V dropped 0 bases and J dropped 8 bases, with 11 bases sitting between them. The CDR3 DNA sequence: TGCGCCAGCAGCTTGGAGGGCGACCTCGAAGCTTTCTTT. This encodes CASSLEGDLEAFF.

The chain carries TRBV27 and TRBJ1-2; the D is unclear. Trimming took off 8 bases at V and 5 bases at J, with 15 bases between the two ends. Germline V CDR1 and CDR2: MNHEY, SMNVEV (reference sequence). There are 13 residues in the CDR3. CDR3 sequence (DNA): TGTGCCAGCCGGAGCATCACCCCTTATGGCTACACCTTC. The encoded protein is CASRSITPYGYTF.

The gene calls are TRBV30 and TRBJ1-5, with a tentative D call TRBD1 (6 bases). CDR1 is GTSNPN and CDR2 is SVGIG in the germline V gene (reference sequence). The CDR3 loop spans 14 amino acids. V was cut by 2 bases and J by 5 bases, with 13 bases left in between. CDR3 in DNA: TGTGCCTGGAGTAAGGCAGGGGTTTATCAGCCCCAGCATTTT. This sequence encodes CAWSKAGVYQPQHF.

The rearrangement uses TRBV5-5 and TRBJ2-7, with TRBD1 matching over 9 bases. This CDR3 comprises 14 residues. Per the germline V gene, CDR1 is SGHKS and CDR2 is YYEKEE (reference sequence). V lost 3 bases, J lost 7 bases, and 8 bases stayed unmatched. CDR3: CASSSHRGRWEQYF. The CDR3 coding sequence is TGTGCCAGCAGCTCCCACAGGGGGCGCTGGGAGCAGTACTTC.

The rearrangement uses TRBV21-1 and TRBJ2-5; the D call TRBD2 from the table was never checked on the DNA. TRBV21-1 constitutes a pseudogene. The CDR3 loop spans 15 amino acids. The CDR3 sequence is CASSKEESPQETQYF. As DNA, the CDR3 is TGTGCCAGCAGCAAAGAGGAGAGCCCCCAAGAGACCCAGTACTTC.

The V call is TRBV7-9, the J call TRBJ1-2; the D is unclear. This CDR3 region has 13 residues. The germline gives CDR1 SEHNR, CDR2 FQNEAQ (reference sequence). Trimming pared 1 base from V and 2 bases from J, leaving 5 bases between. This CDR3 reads CASSLGENYGYTF. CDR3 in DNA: TGTGCCAGCAGCTTAGGGGAGAACTATGGCTACACCTTC. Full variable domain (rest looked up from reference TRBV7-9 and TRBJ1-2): DTGVSQNPRHKITKRGQNVTFRCDPISEHNRLYWYRQTLGQGPEFLTYFQNEAQLEKSRLLSDRFSAERPKGSFSTLEIQRTEQGDSAMYLCASSLGENYGYTFGSGTRLTVV.